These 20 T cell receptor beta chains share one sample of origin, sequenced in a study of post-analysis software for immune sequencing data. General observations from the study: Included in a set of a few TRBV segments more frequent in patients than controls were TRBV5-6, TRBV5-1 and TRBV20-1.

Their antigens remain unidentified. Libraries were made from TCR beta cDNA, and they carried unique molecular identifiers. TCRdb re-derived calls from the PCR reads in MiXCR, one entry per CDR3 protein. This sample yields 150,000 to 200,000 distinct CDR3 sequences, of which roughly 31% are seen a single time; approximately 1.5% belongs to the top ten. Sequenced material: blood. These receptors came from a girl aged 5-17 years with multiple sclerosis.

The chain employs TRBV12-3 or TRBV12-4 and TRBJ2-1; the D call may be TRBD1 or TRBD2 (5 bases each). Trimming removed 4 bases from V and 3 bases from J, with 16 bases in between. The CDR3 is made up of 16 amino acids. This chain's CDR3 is CASSSGTADLYNEQFF. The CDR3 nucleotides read TGTGCCAGCAGTTCTGGGACCGCTGACCTCTACAATGAGCAGTTCTTC.

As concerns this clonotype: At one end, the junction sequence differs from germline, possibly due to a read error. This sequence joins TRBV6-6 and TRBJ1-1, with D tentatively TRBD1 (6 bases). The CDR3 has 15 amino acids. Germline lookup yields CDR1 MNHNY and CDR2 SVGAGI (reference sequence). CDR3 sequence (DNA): TGTGCCGGCAGTCAACAGGGCGGGGGGAACACTGAAGCTTTCTTT. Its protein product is CAGSQQGGGNTEAFF.

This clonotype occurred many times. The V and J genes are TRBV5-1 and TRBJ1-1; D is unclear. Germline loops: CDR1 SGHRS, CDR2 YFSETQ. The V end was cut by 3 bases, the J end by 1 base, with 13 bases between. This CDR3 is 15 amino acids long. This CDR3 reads CASSSRRLPNTEAFF. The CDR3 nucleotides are TGCGCCAGCAGCTCGCGGAGGCTCCCGAACACTGAAGCTTTCTTT.

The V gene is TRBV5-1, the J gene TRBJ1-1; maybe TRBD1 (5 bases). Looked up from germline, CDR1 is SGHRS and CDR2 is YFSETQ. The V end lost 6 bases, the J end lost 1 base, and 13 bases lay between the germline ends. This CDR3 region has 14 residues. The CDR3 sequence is CASTLGTENTEAFF. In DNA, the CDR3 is TGCGCCAGCACCCTAGGGACGGAGAACACTGAAGCTTTCTTT.

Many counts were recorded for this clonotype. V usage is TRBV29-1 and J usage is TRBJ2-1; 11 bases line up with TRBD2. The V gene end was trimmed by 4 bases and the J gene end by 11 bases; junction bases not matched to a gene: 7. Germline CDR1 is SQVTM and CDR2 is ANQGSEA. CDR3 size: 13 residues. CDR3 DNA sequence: TGCAGCGTTGTCAATAGCGGGGGGGATAAGCAGTTCTTC. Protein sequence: CSVVNSGGDKQFF.

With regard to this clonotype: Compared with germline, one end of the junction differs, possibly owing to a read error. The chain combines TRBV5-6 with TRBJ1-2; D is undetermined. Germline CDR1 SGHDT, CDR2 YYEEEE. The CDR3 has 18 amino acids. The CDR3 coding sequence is TGCGCCAGCAGCCACCCTGCCCAAGGGCGCCCGTTCTACTATGGCTACACCTTC. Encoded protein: CASSHPAQGRPFYYGYTF.

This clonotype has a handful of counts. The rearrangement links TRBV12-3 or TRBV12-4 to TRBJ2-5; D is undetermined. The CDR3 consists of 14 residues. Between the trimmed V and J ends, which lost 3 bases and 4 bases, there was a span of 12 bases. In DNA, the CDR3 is TGTGCCAGCAGTTTCCTCTGGGGAAGAGAGACCCAGTACTTC. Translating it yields CASSFLWGRETQYF.

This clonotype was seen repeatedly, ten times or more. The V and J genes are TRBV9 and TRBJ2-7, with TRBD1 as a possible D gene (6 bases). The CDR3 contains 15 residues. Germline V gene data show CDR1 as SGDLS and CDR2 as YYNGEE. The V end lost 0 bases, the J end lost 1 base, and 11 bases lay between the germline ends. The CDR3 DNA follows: TGTGCCAGCAGCGTAGGGGAACAGGGTTCCTACGAGCAGTACTTC. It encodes CASSVGEQGSYEQYF. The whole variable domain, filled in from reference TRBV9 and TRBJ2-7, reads DSGVTQTPKHLITATGQRVTLRCSPRSGDLSVYWYQQSLDQGLQFLIQYYNGEERAKGNILERFSAQQFPDLHSELNLSSLELGDSALYFCASSVGEQGSYEQYFGPGTRLTVT.

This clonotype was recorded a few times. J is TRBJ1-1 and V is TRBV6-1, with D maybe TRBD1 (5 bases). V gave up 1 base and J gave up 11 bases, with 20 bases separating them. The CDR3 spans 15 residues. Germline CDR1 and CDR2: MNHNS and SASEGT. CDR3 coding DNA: TGTGCCAGCAGTGAAGTAGGAATTGGGACTGCCGCGGCTTTCTTT. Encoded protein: CASSEVGIGTAAAFF.

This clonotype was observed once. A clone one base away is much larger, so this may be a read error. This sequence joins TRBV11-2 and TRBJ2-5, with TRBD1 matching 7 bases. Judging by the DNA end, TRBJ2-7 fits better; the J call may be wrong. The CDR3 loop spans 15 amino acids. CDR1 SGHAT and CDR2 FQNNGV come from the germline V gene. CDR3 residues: CVSSALTGSLYEQYF. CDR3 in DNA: TGTGTCAGCAGCGCCCTGACAGGGAGTCTTTACGAGCAGTACTTC.

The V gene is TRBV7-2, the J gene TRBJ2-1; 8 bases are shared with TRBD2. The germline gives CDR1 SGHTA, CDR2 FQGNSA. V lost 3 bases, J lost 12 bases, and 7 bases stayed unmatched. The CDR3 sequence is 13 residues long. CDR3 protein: CASSFKSGSGQFF. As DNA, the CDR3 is TGTGCCAGCAGCTTTAAAAGCGGGAGTGGGCAGTTCTTC.

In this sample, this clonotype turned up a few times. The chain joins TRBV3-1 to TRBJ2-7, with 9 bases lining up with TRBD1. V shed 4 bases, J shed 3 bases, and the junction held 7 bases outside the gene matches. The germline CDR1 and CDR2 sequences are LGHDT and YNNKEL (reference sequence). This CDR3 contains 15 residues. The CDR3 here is CASSLNPTGGYEQYF. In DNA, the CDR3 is TGTGCCAGCAGCCTCAACCCGACAGGGGGCTACGAGCAGTACTTC.

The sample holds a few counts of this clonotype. The CDR3 sequence is CASSSVGATTNEKLFF. DNA for the CDR3: TGTGCCAGCAGTTCCGTCGGGGCTACAACTAATGAAAAACTGTTTTTT. The J gene is TRBJ1-4, the V gene TRBV2; tentative D call: TRBD1 (5 bases). Germline V gives CDR1 SNHLY, CDR2 FYNNEI. CDR3 length: 16 amino acids. Deletions cut 5 bases from V and 0 bases from J, with 13 bases between.

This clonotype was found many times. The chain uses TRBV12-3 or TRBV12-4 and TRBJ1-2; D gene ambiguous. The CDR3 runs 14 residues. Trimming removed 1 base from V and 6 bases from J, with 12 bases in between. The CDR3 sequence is CASSLDIGGNGYTF. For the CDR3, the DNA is TGTGCCAGCAGTTTAGACATTGGAGGGAATGGCTACACCTTC.

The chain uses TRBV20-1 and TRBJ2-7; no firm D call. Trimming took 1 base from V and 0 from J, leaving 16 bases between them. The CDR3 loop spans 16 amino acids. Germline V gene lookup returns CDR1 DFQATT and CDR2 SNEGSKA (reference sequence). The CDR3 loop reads CSARVPGGSFSYEQYF. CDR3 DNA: TGCAGTGCTAGAGTTCCGGGCGGTTCTTTCTCCTACGAGCAGTACTTC.

In nucleotides, the CDR3 is TGTGCCAGCAGCTTAGCGCCTAGAACTGAAGCTTTCTTT. Its translation: CASSLAPRTEAFF. This chain connects TRBV7-2 to TRBJ1-1; D is unresolved. The CDR3 loop spans 13 amino acids. V lost 0 bases and J lost 5, with 7 bases in between. CDR1 and CDR2 (germline): SGHTA, FQGNSA.

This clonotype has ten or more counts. Here the CDR3 reads CSARGVADTQYF. The CDR3 DNA follows: TGCAGCGCCAGGGGAGTAGCAGATACGCAGTATTTT. J is TRBJ2-3 and V is TRBV20-1; maybe TRBD1 (6 bases). Germline values: CDR1 DFQATT, CDR2 SNEGSKA (reference sequence). The CDR3 has 12 amino acids.

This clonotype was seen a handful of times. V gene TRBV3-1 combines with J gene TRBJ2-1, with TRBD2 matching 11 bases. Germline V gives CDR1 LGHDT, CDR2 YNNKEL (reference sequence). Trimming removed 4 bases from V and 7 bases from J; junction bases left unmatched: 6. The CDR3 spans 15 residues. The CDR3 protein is CASSPTSGSSNEQFF. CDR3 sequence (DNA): TGTGCCAGCAGCCCTACTAGCGGGAGTTCAAATGAGCAGTTCTTC.

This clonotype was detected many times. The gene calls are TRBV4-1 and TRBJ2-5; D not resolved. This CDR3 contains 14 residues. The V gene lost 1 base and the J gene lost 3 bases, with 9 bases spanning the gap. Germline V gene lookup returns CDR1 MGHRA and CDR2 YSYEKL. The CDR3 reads CASSQVGSEETQYF. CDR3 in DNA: TGCGCCAGCAGCCAAGTGGGCAGTGAAGAGACCCAGTACTTC.

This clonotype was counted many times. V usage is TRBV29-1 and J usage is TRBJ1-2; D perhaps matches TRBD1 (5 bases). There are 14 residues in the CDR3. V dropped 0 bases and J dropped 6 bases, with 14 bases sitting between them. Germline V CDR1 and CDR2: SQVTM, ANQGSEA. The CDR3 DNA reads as TGCAGCGTTGAAGATCGCCGGTCAGGGAATGGCTACACCTTC. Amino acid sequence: CSVEDRRSGNGYTF.